These T cell receptor beta chains were read from a single sample in a study of cytomegalovirus exposure and HLA in healthy donors. Measured with immunoSEQ multiplex PCR; TCRdb has only the in-frame clones, and not every one. The data hold roughly 220,000 clones, with about 75% observed a single time. The sequenced sample consisted of PBMCs. Receptor source: a woman in her 30s in good health and CMV-seronegative. CDR3s leave out the opening cysteine and the closing phenylalanine or tryptophan. Fields, in order: V gene, J gene, CDR3 protein.

TRBV15	TRBJ2-3	ATSRDLESRTRPSTDTQY
TRBV6-1	TRBJ2-7	ASSERVAGIYEQY
TRBV10-3	TRBJ2-7	ATSGTGNFEQY
TRBV18	TRBJ2-7	ASSLTQGQSYEQY
TRBV5-1	TRBJ1-4	ASSLERFPTNEKLF
TRBV2	TRBJ1-5	ASSRTGRGSWH
TRBV29-1	TRBJ2-1	SVATGGRATHNEQF
TRBV29-1	TRBJ2-7	SVRRSGGGYEQY
TRBV12-5	TRBJ2-2	ASGLTGLAGGNTGELF
TRBV15	TRBJ1-1	ATSRGTGLFPEAF
TRBV7-9	TRBJ2-2	ASTVNGTGRITGELF
TRBV7-9	TRBJ1-5	ASTTGAPNQPQH
TRBV4-2	TRBJ1-1	ASSPGQPPEAF
TRBV6-1	TRBJ2-7	ASSPRRGANYEQY
TRBV5-4	TRBJ1-4	ASKTYADEKLF
TRBV6-5	TRBJ1-2	ASSYSTGGYGYT
TRBV19	-	ASSIGQPYEQY
TRBV7-8	TRBJ1-1	ASSLVPTSFKNTEAF
TRBV7-9	TRBJ2-7	ASSFSTGAPAKYEQY
TRBV9	TRBJ2-7	ASSSDSSYEQY
TRBV20-1	-	SASKIYEQY
TRBV7-2	TRBJ2-4	ASSFVSAKNIQY
TRBV7-6	-	ASSSGNEQY
TRBV11-3	TRBJ2-3	ASSPGTSGLPSTDTQY
TRBV12-5	-	ASGFEYDRDPYEQY
TRBV11-2	TRBJ1-3	ASSSPQAGNTIY
TRBV7-6	TRBJ2-3	ASSLTGSTDTQY